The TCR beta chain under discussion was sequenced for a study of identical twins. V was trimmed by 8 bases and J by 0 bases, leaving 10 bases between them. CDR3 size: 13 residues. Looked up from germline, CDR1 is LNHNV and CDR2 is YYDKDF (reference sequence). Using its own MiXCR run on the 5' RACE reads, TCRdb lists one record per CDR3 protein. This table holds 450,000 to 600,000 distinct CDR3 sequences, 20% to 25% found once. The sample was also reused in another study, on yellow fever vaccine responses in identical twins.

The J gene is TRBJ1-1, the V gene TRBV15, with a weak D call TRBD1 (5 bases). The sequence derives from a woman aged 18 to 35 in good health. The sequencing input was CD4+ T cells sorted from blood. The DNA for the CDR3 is TGTGCCACCCGTCAGGGTGTGAACACTGAAGCTTTCTTT. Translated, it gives CATRQGVNTEAFF.